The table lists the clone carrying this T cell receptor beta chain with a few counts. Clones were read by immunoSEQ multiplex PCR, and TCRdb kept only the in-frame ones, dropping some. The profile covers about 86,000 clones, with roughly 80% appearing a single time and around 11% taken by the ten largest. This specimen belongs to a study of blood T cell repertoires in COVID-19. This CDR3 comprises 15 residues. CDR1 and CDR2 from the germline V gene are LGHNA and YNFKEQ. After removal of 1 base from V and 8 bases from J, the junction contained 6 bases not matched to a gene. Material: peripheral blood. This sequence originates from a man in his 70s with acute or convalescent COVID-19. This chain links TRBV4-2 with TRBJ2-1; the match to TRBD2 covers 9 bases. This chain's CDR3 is CASSQVGGGADEQFF. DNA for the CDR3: TGTGCCAGCAGCCAAGTCGGCGGGGGGGCCGATGAGCAGTTCTTC.